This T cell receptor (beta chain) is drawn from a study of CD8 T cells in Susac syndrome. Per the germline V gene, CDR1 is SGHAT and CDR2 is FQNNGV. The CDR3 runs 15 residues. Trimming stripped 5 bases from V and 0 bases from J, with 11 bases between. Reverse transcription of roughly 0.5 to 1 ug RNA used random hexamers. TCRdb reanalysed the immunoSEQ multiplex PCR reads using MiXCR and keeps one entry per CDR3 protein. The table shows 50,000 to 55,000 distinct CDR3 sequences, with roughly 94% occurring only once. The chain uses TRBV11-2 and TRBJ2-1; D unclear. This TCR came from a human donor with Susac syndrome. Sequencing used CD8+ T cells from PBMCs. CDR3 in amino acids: CASSATSSSYNEQFF. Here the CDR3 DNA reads TGTGCCAGCAGCGCGACATCTTCCTCCTACAATGAGCAGTTCTTC. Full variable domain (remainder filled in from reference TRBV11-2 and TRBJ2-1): EAGVAQSPRYKIIEKRQSVAFWCNPISGHATLYWYQQILGQGPKLLIQFQNNGVVDDSQLPKDRFSAERLKGVDSTLKIQPAKLEDSAVYLCASSATSSSYNEQFFGPGTRLTVL.